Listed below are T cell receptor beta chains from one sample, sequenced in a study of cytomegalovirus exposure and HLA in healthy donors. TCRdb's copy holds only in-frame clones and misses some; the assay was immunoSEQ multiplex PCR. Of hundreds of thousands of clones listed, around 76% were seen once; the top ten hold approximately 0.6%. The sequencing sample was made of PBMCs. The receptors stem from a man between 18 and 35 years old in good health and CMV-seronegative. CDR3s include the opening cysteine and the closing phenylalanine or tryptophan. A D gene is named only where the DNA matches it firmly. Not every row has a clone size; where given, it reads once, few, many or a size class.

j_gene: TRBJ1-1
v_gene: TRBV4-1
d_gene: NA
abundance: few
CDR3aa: CASSQVSRGRAGTEAFF
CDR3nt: TGCGCCAGCAGCCAAGTCTCCAGGGGAAGAGCCGGCACTGAAGCTTTCTTT

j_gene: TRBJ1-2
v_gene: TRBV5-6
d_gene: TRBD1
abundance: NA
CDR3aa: CASSPGQLLSGNYGYTF
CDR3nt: TGTGCCAGCAGCCCGGGACAGCTCCTCTCGGGGAACTATGGCTACACCTTC

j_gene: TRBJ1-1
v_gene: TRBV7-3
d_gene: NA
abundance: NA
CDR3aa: CASSSGENTEAFF
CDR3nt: TGTGCCAGCAGCTCGGGGGAGAACACTGAAGCTTTCTTT

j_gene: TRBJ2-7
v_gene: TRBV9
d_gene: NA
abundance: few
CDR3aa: CASSPQGYSYEQYF
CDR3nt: TGTGCCAGCAGCCCCCAGGGTTACTCCTACGAGCAGTACTTC

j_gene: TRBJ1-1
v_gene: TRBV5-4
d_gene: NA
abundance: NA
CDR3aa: CASSQGYTEAFF
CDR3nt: TGTGCCAGCAGCCAGGGGTACACTGAAGCTTTCTTT

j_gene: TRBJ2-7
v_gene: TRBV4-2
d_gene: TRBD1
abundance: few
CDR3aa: CASSQISTGINSYEQYF
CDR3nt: TGTGCCAGCAGCCAGATATCGACAGGGATAAACTCCTACGAGCAGTACTTC

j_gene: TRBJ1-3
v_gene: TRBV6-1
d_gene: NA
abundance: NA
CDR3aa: CASSEIGDSGNTIYF
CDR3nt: TGTGCCAGCAGTGAAATAGGGGACTCTGGAAACACCATATATTTT

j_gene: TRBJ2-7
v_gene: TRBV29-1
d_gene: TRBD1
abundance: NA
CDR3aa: CSAGRSGGRYEQYF
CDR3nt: TGCAGCGCCGGCCGTTCAGGGGGCCGATACGAGCAGTACTTC

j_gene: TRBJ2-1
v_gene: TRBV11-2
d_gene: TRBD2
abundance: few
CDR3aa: CASSIGASGKGNEQFF
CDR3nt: TGTGCCAGCAGCATAGGGGCTAGCGGGAAGGGGAATGAGCAGTTCTTC

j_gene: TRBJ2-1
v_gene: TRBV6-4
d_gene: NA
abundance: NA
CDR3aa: CASSDNREQFF
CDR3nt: TGTGCCAGCAGTGACAACAGGGAGCAGTTCTTC

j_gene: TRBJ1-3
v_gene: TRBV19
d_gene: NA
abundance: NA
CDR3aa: CASIRTAGNTIYF
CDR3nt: TGTGCCAGTATCAGGACAGCTGGAAACACCATATATTTT

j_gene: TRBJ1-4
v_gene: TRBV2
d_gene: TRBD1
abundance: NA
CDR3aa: CASRNRGPNEKLFF
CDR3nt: TGTGCCAGCAGAAACAGGGGACCTAATGAAAAACTGTTTTTT

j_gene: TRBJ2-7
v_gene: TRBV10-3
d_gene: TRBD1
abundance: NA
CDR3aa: CAIGDRSYEQYF
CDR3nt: TGTGCCATCGGGGACAGATCCTACGAGCAGTACTTC

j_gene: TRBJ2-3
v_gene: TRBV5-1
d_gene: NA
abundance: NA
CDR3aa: CASSLWPSASTDTQYF
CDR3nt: TGCGCCAGCAGCTTGTGGCCTAGCGCATCCACAGATACGCAGTATTTT

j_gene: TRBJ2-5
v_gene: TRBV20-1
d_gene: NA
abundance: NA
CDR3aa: CSASLNPYQYF
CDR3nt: TGCAGTGCTAGCCTAAACCCATACCAGTACTTC